These 8 T cell receptor beta chains share one sample of origin, sequenced in a study of blood T cell repertoires in COVID-19 (TCRdb year 2020). The library was made by the immunoSEQ multiplex PCR assay. The source is immuneACCESS, and TCRdb retained only in-frame sequences with V and J called. Part of the clones is not carried over; for the studies checked, unresolved V genes explain less than half of this, and the remainder is unexplained. The sample yields 360,000 or so clones; about 90% were counted once. Of the sample, about 1.7% is held by the ten largest clones. The sequencing input was PBMCs or T cells enriched from blood (not recorded which). All receptors come from a woman aged 25-40 years who had recovered from COVID-19.

The V and J genes are TRBV6-2 or TRBV6-3 and TRBJ2-7; 7 nucleotides agree with TRBD2. The V and J ends lost 5 bases and 4 bases, in that order; junction bases with no gene match: 11. The CDR3 consists of 15 residues. Per the germline V gene, CDR1 is MNHEY and CDR2 is SVGEGT. CDR3 in amino acids: CASSPGGSGVYEQYF. The CDR3 DNA reads as TGTGCCAGCAGTCCCGGGGGGTCTGGGGTATACGAGCAGTACTTC.

The chain joins TRBV18 to TRBJ2-3, with 11 bases matching TRBD2. J lost 0 bases, V lost 3 bases, and 5 bases had no gene match. Germline lookup yields CDR1 KGHSH and CDR2 LQKENI. The CDR3 covers 17 residues. The CDR3 DNA reads TGTGCCAGCTCACCTGAGGGACTAGCGGTTAGCACAGATACGCAGTATTTT. The encoded protein is CASSPEGLAVSTDTQYF.

The CDR3 DNA is TGTGCCAGCAGCAAGACAGGGATCACTGAAGCTTTCTTT. This codes for CASSKTGITEAFF. The V and J genes are TRBV21-1 and TRBJ1-1; the D call TRBD1 from the table was never checked on the DNA. TRBV21-1 is flagged as a pseudogene. This CDR3 has 13 residues.

This clone was seen a few times. This chain uses TRBV12-3 or TRBV12-4 with TRBJ1-5, with a tentative D call TRBD1 (6 bases). V was cut by 8 bases and J by 3 bases, with 8 bases left in between. The CDR3 is 12 amino acids. Written as DNA, the CDR3 is TGTGCCAGCGGGGGCCTCAATCAGCCCCAGCATTTT. This encodes CASGGLNQPQHF.

CDR3 loop: CASSLAGVAGANVLTF. The CDR3 DNA reads TGTGCCAGCAGCTTAGCCGGGGTCGCTGGGGCCAACGTCCTGACTTTC. This chain connects TRBV11-2 to TRBJ2-6; perhaps TRBD2 as D (5 bases). The germline CDR1 and CDR2 sequences are SGHAT and FQNNGV. The CDR3 has 16 amino acids. Trimming removed 1 base from V and 2 bases from J, with 9 bases in between.

The J gene is TRBJ2-7, the V gene TRBV18; 11 bases line up with TRBD2. V was pared by 5 bases and J by 0 bases, with 6 bases of the junction left unmatched. CDR1 and CDR2 from the germline V gene are KGHSH and LQKENI. The CDR3 loop spans 16 amino acids. As DNA, the CDR3 is TGTGCCAGCTCAGGGTTAGCGGGAGGGCTCTCCTACGAGCAGTACTTC. Protein: CASSGLAGGLSYEQYF.

The J gene is TRBJ1-2, the V gene TRBV19; 10 bases are shared with TRBD1. This CDR3 spans 14 amino acids. CDR1 and CDR2 from the germline V gene are LNHDA and SQIVND (reference sequence). J gave up 5 bases and V 9 bases, and 9 bases lay outside the gene matches. CDR3 loop: CASDRQGAGYGYTF. Written as DNA, the CDR3 is TGTGCCAGCGACAGACAGGGGGCAGGATATGGCTACACCTTC.

The genes are TRBV7-8 and TRBJ1-4; D possibly corresponds to TRBD1 (5 bases). The CDR3 is 15 amino acids. The germline gives CDR1 SGHVS, CDR2 FQNEAQ. The ends were cut back, 4 bases at V and 6 bases at J, with 15 bases in the middle. The CDR3 spells CASSYPWEGYEKLFF. The CDR3 bases are TGTGCCAGCAGCTACCCCTGGGAGGGGTATGAAAAACTGTTTTTT.